This T cell receptor (beta chain) was captured by sequencing in a study of T cells after posttransplantation cyclophosphamide. The naive gate required viable CD3+CD4+ or CD3+CD8+ cells with CCR7+CD45RA+CD45RO-CD95-CD27+CD28+ phenotype. Germline assignment: CDR1 SGHTA and CDR2 FQGNSA. Trimming at V came to 7 bases and at J to 7 bases, leaving 13 bases not matched to a gene. The CDR3 has 16 amino acids. Assay used: immunoSEQ multiplex PCR; TCRdb lists only in-frame clones, some missing. The sample carries around 31,000 clones, 91% recorded once. Sequences were obtained from naive CD4+ T cells sorted from blood. The chain employs TRBV7-2 and TRBJ1-4; 9 bases are shared with TRBD1. The receptor comes from a young man in good health and a related stem cell transplant donor. For the CDR3, the DNA is TGTGCCAGCACTCCAAATTATGGACAGGGGATTGAAAAACTGTTTTTT. The encoded protein is CASTPNYGQGIEKLFF. Drawing the rest from reference TRBV7-2 and TRBJ1-4, the complete variable domain is GAGVSQSPSNKVTEKGKDVELRCDPISGHTALYWYRQSLGQGLEFLIYFQGNSAPDKSGLPSDRFSAERTGGSVSTLTIQRTQQEDSAVYLCASTPNYGQGIEKLFFGSGTQLSVL.